This T cell receptor (beta chain) was observed in a study of blood T cells in healthy people across ages. Alongside a J-beta primer mix, a sample-barcoded 5' primer served in a second PCR lasting roughly 7 to 11 cycles. Via MiXCR, TCRdb re-called the 5' RACE reads, giving one row per CDR3 protein. Of 800,000 or so distinct CDR3 sequences listed, approximately 67% were seen once; the top ten hold roughly a quarter. From germline, CDR1 is KGHSH and CDR2 LQKENI. The CDR3 is 16 residues long. About this clonotype: Its antigen is unidentified. The junction and the germline gene differ at one end; a read error may be behind it.

Study observations and caveats: Possibly confounding the expanded clonotype changes was the fact that donor CMV status was unknown. In long-lived donors, naive CD4+ cell counts and diversity exceeded those of aged donors.

The rearrangement links TRBV18 to TRBJ2-4; 7 bases are a match to TRBD2. The DNA end is more similar to TRBJ2-7, so the J call may be wrong. The sequence came from a man under 40 in good health. Sequenced sample: blood. The CDR3 loop is CAGSPSSGGGFDEQYF. Written as DNA, the CDR3 is TGTGCCGGCTCACCATCGTCGGGGGGAGGGTTCGACGAGCAGTACTTC.